This T cell receptor (beta chain) was sequenced for a study of siplizumab effects on memory and regulatory T cells. Assaying covered 100,000 or so TCR templates per sample. The assay was immunoSEQ multiplex PCR, and TCRdb's table has in-frame clones only and misses some. Here the sample spans 56,000 or so clones, about 97% being singletons. To note about this clone: The antigen remains unidentified.

Unstimulated naive, memory, effector memory and TEMRA subsets were also sequenced, drawn from a few donor pairs. Findings and limits, study-wide: In the presence of siplizumab, alloreactive sequences traceable to unstimulated CD4+ memory cells were significantly reduced. Naive T cells appeared more diverse than memory cells and seemed to be major alloresponse contributors.

This receptor was taken from a human donor in good health. Sequenced material: naive CD8+ T cells sorted from blood.

The CDR3 bases are TGCAGCGTTGAAGCCCATGACGGTCCACGGGAAGCTTTCTTT. Protein sequence: CSVEAHDGPREAFF. The chain couples TRBV29-1 to TRBJ1-1; D gene ambiguous. The V and J ends lost 1 base and 8 bases respectively, with 17 bases between them. The length of the CDR3 is 14 residues. Per the germline V gene, CDR1 is SQVTM and CDR2 is ANQGSEA. The variable domain in full, with the rest retrieved from reference TRBV29-1 and TRBJ1-1, is SAVISQKPSRDICQRGTSLTIQCQVDSQVTMMFWYRQQPGQSLTLIATANQGSEATYESGFVIDKFPISRPNLTFSTLTVSNMSPEDSSIYLCSVEAHDGPREAFFGQGTRLTVV.